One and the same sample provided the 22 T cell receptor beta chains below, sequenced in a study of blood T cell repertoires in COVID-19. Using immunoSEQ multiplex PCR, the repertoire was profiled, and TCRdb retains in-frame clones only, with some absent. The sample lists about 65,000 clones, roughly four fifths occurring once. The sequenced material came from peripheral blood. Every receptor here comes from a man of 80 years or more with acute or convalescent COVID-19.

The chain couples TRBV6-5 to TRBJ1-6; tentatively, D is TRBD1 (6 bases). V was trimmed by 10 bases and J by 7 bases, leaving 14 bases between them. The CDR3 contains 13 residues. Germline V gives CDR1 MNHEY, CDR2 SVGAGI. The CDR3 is CATGRDKNSPLHF. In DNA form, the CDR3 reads TGTGCCACCGGCCGGGACAAAAATTCACCCCTCCACTTT.

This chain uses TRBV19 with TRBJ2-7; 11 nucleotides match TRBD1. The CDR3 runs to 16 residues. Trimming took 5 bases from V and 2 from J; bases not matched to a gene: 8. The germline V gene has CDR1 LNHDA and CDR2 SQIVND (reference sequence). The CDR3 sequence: CASSSPTGQGAYEQYF. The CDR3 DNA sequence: TGTGCCAGTAGTTCCCCTACGGGACAGGGGGCCTACGAGCAGTACTTC.

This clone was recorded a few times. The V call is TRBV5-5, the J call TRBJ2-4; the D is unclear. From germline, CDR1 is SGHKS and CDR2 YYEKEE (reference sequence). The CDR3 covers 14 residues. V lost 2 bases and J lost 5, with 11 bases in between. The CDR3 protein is CASSFPGSQNIQYF. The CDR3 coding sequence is TGTGCCAGCAGCTTCCCCGGGTCCCAAAACATTCAGTACTTC.

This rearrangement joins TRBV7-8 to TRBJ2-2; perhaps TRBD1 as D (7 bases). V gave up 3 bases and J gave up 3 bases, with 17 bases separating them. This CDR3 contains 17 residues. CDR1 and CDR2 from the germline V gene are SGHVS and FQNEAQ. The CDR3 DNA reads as TGTGCCAGCAGCTTCATTATCAGGGGGGCCGACACCGGGGAGCTGTTTTTT. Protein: CASSFIIRGADTGELFF.

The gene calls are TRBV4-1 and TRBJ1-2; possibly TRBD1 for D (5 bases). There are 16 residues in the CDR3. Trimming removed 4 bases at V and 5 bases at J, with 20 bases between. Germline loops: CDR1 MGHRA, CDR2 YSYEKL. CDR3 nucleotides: TGCGCCAGCAGCCTAGAGACAGTAGGCGCGCCGTATGGCTACACCTTC. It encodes CASSLETVGAPYGYTF.

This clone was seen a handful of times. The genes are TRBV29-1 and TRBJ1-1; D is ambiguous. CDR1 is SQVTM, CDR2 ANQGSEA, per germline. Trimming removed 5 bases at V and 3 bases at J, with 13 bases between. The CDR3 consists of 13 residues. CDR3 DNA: TGCAGCGTTAGTCCATGGAGTGACACTGAAGCTTTCTTT. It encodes CSVSPWSDTEAFF.

CDR3 sequence: CAWSEGASGADTQYF. The CDR3 DNA reads TGTGCCTGGAGTGAGGGGGCTAGCGGGGCAGATACGCAGTATTTT. This chain connects TRBV30 to TRBJ2-3, with 9 bases that match TRBD2. Germline-derived CDR1 and CDR2 are GTSNPN and SVGIG (reference sequence). The length of the CDR3 is 15 residues. Germline trimming cut 1 base from V and 4 bases from J; bases unmatched to any gene: 6.

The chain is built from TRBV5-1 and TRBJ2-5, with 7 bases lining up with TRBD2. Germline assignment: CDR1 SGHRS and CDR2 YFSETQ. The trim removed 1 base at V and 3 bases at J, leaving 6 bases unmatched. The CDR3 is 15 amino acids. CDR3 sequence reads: CASSLWASGKETQYF. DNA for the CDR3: TGCGCCAGCAGCTTGTGGGCTAGCGGAAAAGAGACCCAGTACTTC.

The chain's CDR3 is CASSPRDSNSPLHF. In DNA, the CDR3 is TGTGCCAGCAGCCCGAGGGACAGTAATTCACCCCTCCACTTT. The V call is TRBV4-2, the J call TRBJ1-6, with 7 bases identical to TRBD1. V gave up 4 bases and J gave up 6 bases; unmatched junction bases: 3. Germline-derived CDR1 and CDR2 are LGHNA and YNFKEQ. The CDR3 totals 14 residues.

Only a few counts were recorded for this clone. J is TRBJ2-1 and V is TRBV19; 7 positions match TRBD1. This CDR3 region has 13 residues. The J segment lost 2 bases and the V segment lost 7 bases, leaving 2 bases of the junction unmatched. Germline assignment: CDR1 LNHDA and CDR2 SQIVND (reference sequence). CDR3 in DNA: TGTGCCAGTAAAACAGGGGCCTACAATGAGCAGTTCTTC. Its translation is CASKTGAYNEQFF.

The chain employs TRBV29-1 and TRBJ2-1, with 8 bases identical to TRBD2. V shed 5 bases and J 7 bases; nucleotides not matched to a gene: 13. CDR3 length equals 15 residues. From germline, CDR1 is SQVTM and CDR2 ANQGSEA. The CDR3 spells CSVSQRLAGPNEQFF. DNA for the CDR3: TGCAGCGTTTCCCAACGGCTAGCGGGTCCGAATGAGCAGTTCTTC.

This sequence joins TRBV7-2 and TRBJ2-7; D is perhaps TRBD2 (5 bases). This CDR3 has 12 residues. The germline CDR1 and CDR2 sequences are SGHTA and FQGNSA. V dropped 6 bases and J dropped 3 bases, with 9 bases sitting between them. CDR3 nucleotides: TGTACCAGCAGGGAGGATCGCTACGAGCAGTACTTC. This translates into CTSREDRYEQYF. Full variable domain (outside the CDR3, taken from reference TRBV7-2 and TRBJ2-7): GAGVSQSPSNKVTEKGKDVELRCDPISGHTALYWYRQSLGQGLEFLIYFQGNSAPDKSGLPSDRFSAERTGGSVSTLTIQRTQQEDSAVYLCTSREDRYEQYFGPGTRLTVT.

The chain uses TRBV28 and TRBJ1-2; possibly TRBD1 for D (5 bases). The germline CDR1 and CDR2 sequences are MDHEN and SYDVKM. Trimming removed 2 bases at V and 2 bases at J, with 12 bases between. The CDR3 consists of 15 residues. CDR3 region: CASSLGGSRNYGYTF. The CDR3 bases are TGTGCCAGCAGTTTAGGGGGGTCGAGAAACTATGGCTACACCTTC.

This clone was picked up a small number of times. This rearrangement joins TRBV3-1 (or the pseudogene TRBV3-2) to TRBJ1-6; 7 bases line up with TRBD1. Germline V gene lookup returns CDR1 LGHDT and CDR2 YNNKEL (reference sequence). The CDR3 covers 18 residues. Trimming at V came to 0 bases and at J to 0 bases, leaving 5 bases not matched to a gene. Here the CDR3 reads CASSQEPRGSSYNSPLHF. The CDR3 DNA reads TGTGCCAGCAGCCAAGAGCCCAGGGGGAGCTCCTATAATTCACCCCTCCACTTT.

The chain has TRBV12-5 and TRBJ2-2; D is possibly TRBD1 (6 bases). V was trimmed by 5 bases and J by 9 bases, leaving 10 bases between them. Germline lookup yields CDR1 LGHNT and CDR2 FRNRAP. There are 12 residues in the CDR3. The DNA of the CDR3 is TGTGCTAGTGGTCACAGGGTGTGGGAGCTGTTTTTT. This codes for CASGHRVWELFF.

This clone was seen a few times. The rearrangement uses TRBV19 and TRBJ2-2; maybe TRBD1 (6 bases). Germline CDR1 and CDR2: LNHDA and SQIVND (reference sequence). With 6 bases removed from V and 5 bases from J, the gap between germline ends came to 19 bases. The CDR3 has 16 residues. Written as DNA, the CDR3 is TGTGCCAGTAGGAATTTCTTCGAAAGGGGGACCGGGGAGCTGTTTTTT. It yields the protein CASRNFFERGTGELFF.

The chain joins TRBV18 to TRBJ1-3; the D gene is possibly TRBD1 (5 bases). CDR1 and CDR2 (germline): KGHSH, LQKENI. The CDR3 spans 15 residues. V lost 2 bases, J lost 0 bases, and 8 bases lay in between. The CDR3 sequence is CASSPRGPSGNTIYF. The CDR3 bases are TGTGCCAGCTCACCAAGGGGCCCCTCTGGAAACACCATATATTTT.

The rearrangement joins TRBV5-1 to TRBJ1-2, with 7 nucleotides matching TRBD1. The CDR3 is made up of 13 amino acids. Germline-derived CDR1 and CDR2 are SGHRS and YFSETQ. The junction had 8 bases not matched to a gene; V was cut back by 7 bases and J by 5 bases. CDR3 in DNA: TGCGCCAGCCATACAGGGGAAGAGTATGGCTACACCTTC. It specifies CASHTGEEYGYTF.

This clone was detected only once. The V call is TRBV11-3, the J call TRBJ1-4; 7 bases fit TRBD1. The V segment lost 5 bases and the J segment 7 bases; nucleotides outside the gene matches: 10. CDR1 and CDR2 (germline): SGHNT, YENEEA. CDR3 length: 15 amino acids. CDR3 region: CASSLAGTASEKLFF. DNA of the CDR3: TGTGCCAGCAGCCTAGCCGGGACAGCCAGTGAAAAACTGTTTTTT.

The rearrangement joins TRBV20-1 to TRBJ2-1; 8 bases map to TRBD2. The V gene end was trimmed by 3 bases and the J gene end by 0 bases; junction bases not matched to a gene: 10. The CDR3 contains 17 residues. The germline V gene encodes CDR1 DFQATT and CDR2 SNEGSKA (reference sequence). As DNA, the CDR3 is TGCAGTGCTAGTCCTAGCGGGTCTTTCAGCTCCTACAATGAGCAGTTCTTC. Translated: CSASPSGSFSSYNEQFF.

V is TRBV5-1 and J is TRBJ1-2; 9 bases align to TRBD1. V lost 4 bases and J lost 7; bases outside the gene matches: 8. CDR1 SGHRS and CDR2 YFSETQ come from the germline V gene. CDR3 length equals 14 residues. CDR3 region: CASSEGQGLGGYTF. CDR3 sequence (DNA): TGCGCCAGCAGCGAGGGACAGGGCCTCGGTGGCTACACCTTC.

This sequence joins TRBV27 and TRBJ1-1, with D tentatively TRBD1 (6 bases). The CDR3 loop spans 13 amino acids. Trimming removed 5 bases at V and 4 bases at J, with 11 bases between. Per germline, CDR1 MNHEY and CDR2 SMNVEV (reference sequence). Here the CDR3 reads CASSILQGTEAFF. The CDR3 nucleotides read TGTGCCAGCAGTATTTTACAGGGCACTGAAGCTTTCTTT.